The rows below give T cell receptor beta chains drawn from one sample of a study of CD8+ T cells in alopecia areata. The data were produced by immunoSEQ multiplex PCR, yet TCRdb's version contains in-frame clones alone and is incomplete. The data contain fewer than 110,000 clones, roughly 60% of them seen just once; the ten biggest clones take up about 17%. The specimen comprised CD8+ T cells sorted from blood, sampled between weeks 55 and 65, from a patient treated with tofacitinib. All receptors come from a human donor with alopecia areata. Each CDR3 is given with its conserved first and last residue. The D gene is left open where the match is weak. Only part of the rows carry a size: once, few, many, or a class if the clone is expanded.

V: TRBV29-1; J: TRBJ1-1; size: few; D: .; DNA: TGCAGCGTTTTTATGAACACTGAAGCTTTCTTT; CDR3: CSVFMNTEAFF
V: TRBV2; J: TRBJ1-6; size: .; D: .; DNA: TGTGCCAGCAGTGAGACAGGTCCGAATTCACCCCTCCACTTT; CDR3: CASSETGPNSPLHF
V: TRBV11-3; J: TRBJ2-1; size: .; D: TRBD2; DNA: TGTGCCAGCACGTTCCTCGGGCTAGCGGGGGTAGAGTCCTACAATGAGCAGTTCTTC; CDR3: CASTFLGLAGVESYNEQFF
V: TRBV4-1; J: TRBJ2-1; size: .; D: TRBD1; DNA: TGCGCCAGCAGCCAAGATGCCGGGACAGAGTGGAATGAGCAGTTCTTC; CDR3: CASSQDAGTEWNEQFF
V: TRBV27; J: TRBJ2-7; size: .; D: .; DNA: TGTGCCAGCAGCAGCGGCTACGAGCAGTACTTC; CDR3: CASSSGYEQYF
V: TRBV14; J: TRBJ2-7; size: .; D: .; DNA: TGTGCCAGCAGCCAAGACCCCGACTCGCTCTCCTACGAGCAGTACTTC; CDR3: CASSQDPDSLSYEQYF
V: TRBV6-6; J: TRBJ2-7; size: .; D: .; DNA: TGTGCCAGCAGGGCCGAATACGAGCAGTACTTC; CDR3: CASRAEYEQYF
V: TRBV29-1; J: TRBJ2-1; size: .; D: .; DNA: TGCAGCGTTGTAGGGTTGAAGGGCAATGAGCAGTTCTTC; CDR3: CSVVGLKGNEQFF
V: TRBV29-1; J: TRBJ2-2; size: .; D: TRBD1; DNA: TGCAGCGTTGAACAGGGGGCGAACACCGGGGAGCTGTTTTTT; CDR3: CSVEQGANTGELFF
V: TRBV7-9; J: TRBJ1-1; size: few; D: TRBD1; DNA: TGTGCCAGCAAGACAGGGCCGGGAATGAACACTGAAGCTTTCTTT; CDR3: CASKTGPGMNTEAFF
V: TRBV15; J: TRBJ1-6; size: .; D: .; DNA: TGTGCCACCAGCAGAGAGCAGGGTCTGGCTTCACCCCTCCACTTT; CDR3: CATSREQGLASPLHF
V: TRBV7-2; J: TRBJ2-2; size: .; D: .; DNA: TGTGCCATTAGAGGCCGGGACTCACGCACCGGGGAGCTGTTTTTT; CDR3: CAIRGRDSRTGELFF
V: TRBV5-6; J: TRBJ1-5; size: few; D: .; DNA: TGTGCCAGCAGCTTGGGGTCCCAGCCCCAGCATTTT; CDR3: CASSLGSQPQHF
V: TRBV20-1; J: TRBJ2-7; size: .; D: .; DNA: TGCAGTGCTCTCTTGGCCTACGAGCAGTACTTC; CDR3: CSALLAYEQYF
V: TRBV21-1; J: TRBJ2-1; size: few; D: .; DNA: TGTGCCAGCCTAGGGGATACGGGACAGGACTACAATGAGCAGTTCTTC; CDR3: CASLGDTGQDYNEQFF
V: TRBV15; J: TRBJ1-1; size: .; D: .; DNA: TGTGCCACCAGCAGAGCCGCCGGGAAGAACACTGAAGCTTTCTTT; CDR3: CATSRAAGKNTEAFF
V: TRBV4-1; J: TRBJ2-5; size: .; D: TRBD2; DNA: TGCGCCAGCAGCCAGTCCACGACGGGGACTAGCGAGGAGACCCAGTACTTC; CDR3: CASSQSTTGTSEETQYF
V: TRBV27; J: TRBJ1-2; size: .; D: .; DNA: TGTGCCAGCAGAACACGGGACGGCCGGGTCTATGGCTACACCTTC; CDR3: CASRTRDGRVYGYTF
V: TRBV27; J: TRBJ2-1; size: .; D: TRBD1; DNA: TGTGCCAGCAGTTGGGGACAGGGGGCAAAAGAGCAGTTCTTC; CDR3: CASSWGQGAKEQFF
V: TRBV15; J: TRBJ1-5; size: .; D: .; DNA: TGTGCCACCAGCAGAGAGTCGGGCGGGGGGCTAGATCAGCCCCAGCATTTT; CDR3: CATSRESGGGLDQPQHF
V: TRBV29-1; J: TRBJ1-2; size: few; D: .; DNA: TGCAGCGTTGATGCGGGGGTGGACTATGGCTACACCTTC; CDR3: CSVDAGVDYGYTF
V: TRBV10-3; J: TRBJ2-3; size: few; D: TRBD1; DNA: TGTGCCATCAGTGAGCGAGCTGACAGGGTTCAGGATACGCAGTATTTT; CDR3: CAISERADRVQDTQYF
V: TRBV4-2; J: TRBJ1-2; size: once; D: .; DNA: TGTGCCAGCAGCCAAGAATTCAGAGGAGGGATCTCGGGCTACACCTTC; CDR3: CASSQEFRGGISGYTF
V: TRBV7-8; J: TRBJ2-1; size: .; D: .; DNA: TGTGCCAGCAGCCAAACTCTCGGTGGCCAAAACAATGAGCAGTTCTTC; CDR3: CASSQTLGGQNNEQFF
V: TRBV5-6; J: TRBJ1-2; size: few; D: TRBD1; DNA: TGTGCCAGCAGCCCCACAGGGGGTGGAGGCTACACCTTC; CDR3: CASSPTGGGGYTF
V: TRBV29-1; J: TRBJ2-1; size: .; D: .; DNA: TGCAGCGTACCTCTGGACGGGGGCCACTACAATGAGCAGTTCTTC; CDR3: CSVPLDGGHYNEQFF
V: TRBV7-9; J: TRBJ1-5; size: few; D: .; DNA: TGTGCCAGCAGCTCAGGGTATCAGCCCCAGCATTTT; CDR3: CASSSGYQPQHF
V: TRBV19; J: TRBJ1-5; size: .; D: TRBD1; DNA: TGTGCCAGTAGAGAGAGTTGGACAGGGGATCAGCCCCAGCATTTT; CDR3: CASRESWTGDQPQHF
V: TRBV29-1; J: TRBJ1-5; size: .; D: .; DNA: TGCAGCGTTGAAGAAGAAGGGGATAGCAATCAGCCCCAGCATTTT; CDR3: CSVEEEGDSNQPQHF
V: TRBV7-3; J: TRBJ1-6; size: once; D: .; DNA: TGTGCCAGCAGCTCCTATGGGGGCTTGGGATCACCCCTCCACTTT; CDR3: CASSSYGGLGSPLHF
V: TRBV27; J: TRBJ1-1; size: .; D: TRBD1; DNA: TGTGCCAGCAGTTTATCGGTCGGGACAGGGGGACTTAGAACTGAAGCTTTCTTT; CDR3: CASSLSVGTGGLRTEAFF
V: TRBV30; J: TRBJ2-7; size: .; D: .; DNA: TGTGCCTGGAATGCTGGGGGCTCCTACGAGCAGTACTTC; CDR3: CAWNAGGSYEQYF
V: TRBV13; J: TRBJ2-7; size: .; D: .; DNA: TGTGCCAGCAGCCACCTACGACAGGCCTACGAGCAGTACTTC; CDR3: CASSHLRQAYEQYF
V: TRBV6-1; J: TRBJ2-4; size: once; D: TRBD2; DNA: TGTGCCAGCAGGGGGACTAGCGAAGCCAAAAACATTCAGTACTTC; CDR3: CASRGTSEAKNIQYF
V: TRBV7-3; J: TRBJ1-1; size: .; D: .; DNA: TGTGCCAGCAGCTTAAATCCGGGGGCAGGGCCCTACACTGAAGCTTTCTTT; CDR3: CASSLNPGAGPYTEAFF
V: TRBV15; J: TRBJ2-2; size: .; D: .; DNA: TGTGCCACCAGCAGAGATCCACAGTCAACCGGGGAGCTGTTTTTT; CDR3: CATSRDPQSTGELFF
V: TRBV5-1; J: TRBJ1-1; size: .; D: .; DNA: TGCGCCAGCAGCTTGGACATGAACACTGAAGCTTTCTTT; CDR3: CASSLDMNTEAFF
V: TRBV29-1; J: TRBJ2-1; size: few; D: .; DNA: TGCAGCGTTGAAGCCCTCGTAGCGTCACGGGATGAGCAGTTCTTC; CDR3: CSVEALVASRDEQFF
V: TRBV27; J: TRBJ2-7; size: once; D: .; DNA: TGTGCCAGCAGTTTATCTGTGGGGGCCTACGAGCAGTACTTC; CDR3: CASSLSVGAYEQYF
V: TRBV6-5; J: TRBJ2-3; size: .; D: .; DNA: TGTGCCAGCAGTTACATATTGGGAGATACGCAGTATTTT; CDR3: CASSYILGDTQYF
V: TRBV19; J: TRBJ2-7; size: .; D: TRBD1; DNA: TGTGCCAGTAGTCCATGGGACAGCTCCTACGAGCAGTACTTC; CDR3: CASSPWDSSYEQYF
V: TRBV15; J: TRBJ1-6; size: .; D: .; DNA: TGTGCCACCAGCAGAGAACAGGAAAATTCACCCCTCCACTTT; CDR3: CATSREQENSPLHF
V: TRBV9; J: TRBJ1-5; size: .; D: TRBD1; DNA: TGTGCCAGCAGCCAGGGACAGGGAGGTCAGCCCCAGCATTTT; CDR3: CASSQGQGGQPQHF
V: TRBV9; J: TRBJ2-1; size: .; D: TRBD2; DNA: TGTGCCAGCAGCGCTAGCGGGGGGTCTTACAATGAGCAGTTCTTC; CDR3: CASSASGGSYNEQFF
V: TRBV5-6; J: TRBJ2-1; size: .; D: TRBD1; DNA: TGTGCCAGCAGCTACGTATCCGGGACAGGGGGGAATGAGCAGTTCTTC; CDR3: CASSYVSGTGGNEQFF